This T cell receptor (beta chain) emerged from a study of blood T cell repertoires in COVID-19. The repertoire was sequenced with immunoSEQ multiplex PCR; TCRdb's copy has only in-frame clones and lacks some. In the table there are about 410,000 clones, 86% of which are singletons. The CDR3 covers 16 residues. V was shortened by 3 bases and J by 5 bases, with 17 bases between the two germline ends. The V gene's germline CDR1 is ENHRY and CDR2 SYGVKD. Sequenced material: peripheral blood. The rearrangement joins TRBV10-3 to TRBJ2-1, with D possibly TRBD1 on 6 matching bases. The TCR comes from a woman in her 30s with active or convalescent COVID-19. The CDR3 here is CAISDRDILFHNEQFF. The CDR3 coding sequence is TGTGCCATCAGTGATCGGGACATCTTATTTCACAATGAGCAGTTCTTC.